Listed below are T cell receptor beta chains from one sample, sequenced in a study of cytomegalovirus exposure and HLA in healthy donors. Some clones are missing from TCRdb's copy, which holds only in-frame ones; the method was immunoSEQ multiplex PCR. The repertoire has 75,000 to 90,000 clones, about 96% of them found once; the top ten carry roughly 1.5%. The sample taken for sequencing was PBMCs. The receptors come from a young man in good health and CMV-seropositive. The CDR3 runs from the conserved cysteine through the conserved F or W. A D gene is named only where the DNA matches it firmly. Clone size is not always given. Where it is, it says once, few, many or a class for expanded clones.

>-|-|15|TRBV6-6|TRBJ1-4
CASRDRGGSGEKLFF
TGTGCCAGCAGGGACCGGGGGGGGAGCGGAGAAAAACTGTTTTTT
>-|TRBD1|15|TRBV28|TRBJ2-1
CASRRPGQGRHEQFF
TGTGCCAGCAGGAGACCGGGACAGGGCCGGCATGAGCAGTTCTTC
>-|-|19|TRBV4-2|TRBJ2-6
CASSPAADSESSGANVLTF
TGTGCCAGCAGCCCCGCAGCGGACTCCGAAAGCTCTGGGGCCAACGTCCTGACTTTC
>-|-|12|TRBV10-3|TRBJ2-2
CAVQRNTGELFF
TGTGCCGTCCAGCGGAACACCGGGGAGCTGTTTTTT
>-|-|14|TRBV5-1|TRBJ1-1
CASSLFTGNTEAFF
TGCGCCAGCAGCCTTTTTACAGGGAACACTGAAGCTTTCTTT
>-|-|17|TRBV19|TRBJ2-1
CASSRIEPRTGPNEQFF
TGTGCCAGTAGTAGGATCGAACCGAGGACTGGCCCCAATGAGCAGTTCTTC
>-|-|15|TRBV6-5|TRBJ2-7
CASSYSKGQGYEQYF
TGTGCCAGCAGTTACTCGAAGGGCCAGGGCTACGAGCAGTACTTC
>-|-|12|TRBV25-1|TRBJ2-7
CASSDPVGEQYF
TGTGCCAGCAGTGATCCAGTCGGGGAGCAGTACTTC
>-|TRBD1|17|TRBV28|TRBJ1-1
CASSFGDSEELGTEAFF
TGTGCCAGCAGTTTTGGGGACAGCGAAGAATTGGGCACTGAAGCTTTCTTT
>-|-|15|TRBV9|TRBJ2-7
CASSAQYGQIYEQYF
TGTGCCAGCAGCGCCCAATACGGACAAATATACGAGCAGTACTTC
>-|TRBD1|14|TRBV5-5|TRBJ1-2
CASSLGQGTYGYTF
TGTGCCAGCAGCTTGGGACAGGGGACCTATGGCTACACCTTC
>-|-|14|TRBV5-5|TRBJ1-5
CASSSRHDDQPQHF
TGTGCCAGCAGCTCCCGACACGACGATCAGCCCCAGCATTTT
>-|TRBD2|17|TRBV11-2|TRBJ2-1
CASSLRRLASGSNEQFF
TGTGCCAGCAGCTTAAGGAGGCTGGCTAGCGGGAGTAATGAGCAGTTCTTC
>once|TRBD1|15|TRBV6-1|TRBJ2-7
CASSQGGQGAYEQYF
TGTGCCAGCAGTCAGGGGGGACAGGGGGCTTACGAGCAGTACTTC
>-|TRBD1|16|TRBV28|TRBJ1-1
CASSFFGRGRATEAFF
TGTGCCAGCAGTTTCTTTGGCAGGGGGCGGGCCACTGAAGCTTTCTTT
>-|TRBD1|15|TRBV6-4|TRBJ2-2
CASSRRDRSTGELFF
TGTGCCAGCAGTCGTCGGGACAGATCCACCGGGGAGCTGTTTTTT